This T cell receptor (beta chain) is drawn from a study of regulatory T cells in long-lasting Graves disease. Stated time point: newly diagnosed GD, antithyroid drugs for less than 3 months. Following extraction of RNA from PBMCs, that RNA was used to make the TCR library. Construction of the TCR beta libraries employed iRepertoire HTBI primers in conjunction with Arm-PCR of CDR3 regions. TCRdb reanalysed the multiplex PCR reads using MiXCR and keeps one entry per CDR3 protein. The sample lists 420,000 or so distinct CDR3 sequences, about a sixth occurring once. This clonotype was seen at least ten times. The CDR3 has 17 residues. V trimming: 3 bases; J trimming: 0 bases; junction bases outside the gene matches: 7. These same data were also listed under a study on T cells in Graves' hyperthyroidism and ophthalmopathy. From that study: Uncontrolled infections, other autoimmune diseases, pregnancy or lactation led to exclusion of patients.

The specimen was peripheral blood mononuclear cells (PBMCs), collected at new diagnosis, from a patient treated with antithyroid drugs. This TCR was sampled from a woman in her late teens or twenties with Graves disease. V usage is TRBV12-3 or TRBV12-4 and J usage is TRBJ1-5; 8 bases map to TRBD1. The CDR3 loop is CASSLAGGRGSNQPQHF. The CDR3 DNA sequence: TGTGCCAGCAGTTTGGCAGGGGGCAGGGGTAGCAATCAGCCCCAGCATTTT.